The next 8 T cell receptor beta chains were all read from a single sample in a study of cytomegalovirus exposure and HLA in healthy donors. The PCR contained 60 Vbeta and 13 Jbeta primers. TCRdb's table, derived via immunoSEQ multiplex PCR, lists solely in-frame clones and lacks some. The sample contains 100,000 to 150,000 clones, under 12% of which appear only once. Sequencing was done on a sample of PBMCs. The receptors shown here come from a woman under 30 in good health and CMV-seropositive.

The chain uses TRBV6-6 and TRBJ2-5, with 7 bases fitting TRBD1. Germline CDR1 and CDR2: MNHNY and SVGAGI (reference sequence). The CDR3 extends over 15 amino acids. Trimming took 5 bases from V and 4 from J; bases not matched to a gene: 10. DNA of the CDR3: TGTGCCAGCAGTACGAGACAGGGTTTGGGAGAGACCCAGTACTTC. Encoded protein: CASSTRQGLGETQYF.

This clone occurred a few times. The chain uses TRBV7-9 and TRBJ2-5; perhaps TRBD1 as D (6 bases). The germline V gene has CDR1 SEHNR and CDR2 FQNEAQ (reference sequence). This CDR3 spans 15 amino acids. Trimming left V 0 bases short and J 3 bases short, with 11 bases between. The CDR3 is CASSLAGALEETQYF. The CDR3, as DNA: TGTGCCAGCAGCTTAGCGGGGGCCTTGGAAGAGACCCAGTACTTC.

This clone came up a few times. The V and J genes are TRBV9 and TRBJ1-3; no reliable D call. Germline V lookup: CDR1 SGDLS, CDR2 YYNGEE. The CDR3 is 14 amino acids. The CDR3 DNA sequence: TGTGCTAGCGGACGGGGTAACTCTGGAAACACCATATATTTT. Its translation: CASGRGNSGNTIYF.

This clone was detected only a few times. The chain uses TRBV4-1 and TRBJ2-1; 7 nucleotides agree with TRBD1. Germline CDR1 and CDR2: MGHRA and YSYEKL. There are 13 residues in the CDR3. V shed 1 base, J shed 6 bases, and the junction held 0 bases outside the gene matches. The CDR3 protein is CASSQGTGNEQFF. In DNA form, the CDR3 reads TGCGCCAGCAGCCAAGGGACAGGCAATGAGCAGTTCTTC.

There are a few counts of this clone. The J gene is TRBJ1-4, the V gene TRBV28, with D maybe TRBD1 (5 bases). Germline V gene sequence: CDR1 MDHEN, CDR2 SYDVKM. V lost 6 bases, J lost 5 bases, and 16 bases lay in between. The CDR3 has 15 amino acids. CDR3 bases: TGTGCCAGCAGCTATCGACTCCAGGGCAATGAAAAACTGTTTTTT. Amino acids: CASSYRLQGNEKLFF.

This clone was counted between two and nine times. The chain joins TRBV18 to TRBJ1-2; no clear D. There are 14 residues in the CDR3. The V gene lost 1 base and the J gene lost 3 bases, with 9 bases spanning the gap. In germline, CDR1 is KGHSH, CDR2 LQKENI. The CDR3 loop is CASSPREADYGYTF. The CDR3 bases are TGTGCCAGCTCACCACGGGAGGCAGACTATGGCTACACCTTC.

The chain recombines TRBV27 with TRBJ2-7, with TRBD2 identical over 9 bases. The CDR3 consists of 14 residues. V lost 2 bases to trimming and J lost 4 bases; unmatched junction nucleotides: 3. Germline V lookup: CDR1 MNHEY, CDR2 SMNVEV (reference sequence). The CDR3: CASSLGGRGYEQYF. The CDR3 coding sequence is TGTGCCAGCAGTTTAGGCGGGAGGGGTTACGAGCAGTACTTC.

This clone was recorded a few times. This chain connects TRBV5-6 to TRBJ2-7; TRBD2 matches 7 bases. Germline V gene data show CDR1 as SGHDT and CDR2 as YYEEEE. V gave up 1 base and J gave up 0 bases; unmatched junction bases: 10. The CDR3 consists of 17 residues. The CDR3 DNA sequence: TGTGCCAGCAGCTTGCCCCTGGGGGGGATGAGCTCCTACGAGCAGTACTTC. Translation gives CASSLPLGGMSSYEQYF.